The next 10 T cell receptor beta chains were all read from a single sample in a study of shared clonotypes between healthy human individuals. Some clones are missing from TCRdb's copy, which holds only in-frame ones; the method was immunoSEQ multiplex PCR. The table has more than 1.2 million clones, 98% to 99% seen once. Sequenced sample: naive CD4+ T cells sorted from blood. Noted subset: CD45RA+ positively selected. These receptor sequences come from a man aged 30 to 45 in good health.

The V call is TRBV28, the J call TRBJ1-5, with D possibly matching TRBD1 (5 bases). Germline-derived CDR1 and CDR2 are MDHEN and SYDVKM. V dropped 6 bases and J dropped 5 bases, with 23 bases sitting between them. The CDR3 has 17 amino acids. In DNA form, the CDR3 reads TGTGCCAGCAGGGTCCGGGACCGCCTTTTGGGCGATCAGCCCCAGCATTTT. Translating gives CASRVRDRLLGDQPQHF.

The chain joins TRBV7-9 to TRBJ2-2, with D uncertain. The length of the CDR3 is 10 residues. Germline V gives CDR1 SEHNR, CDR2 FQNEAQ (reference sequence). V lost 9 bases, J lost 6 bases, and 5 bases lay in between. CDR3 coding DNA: TGTGCCAGTCAATCCGGGGAGCTGTTTTTT. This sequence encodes CASQSGELFF.

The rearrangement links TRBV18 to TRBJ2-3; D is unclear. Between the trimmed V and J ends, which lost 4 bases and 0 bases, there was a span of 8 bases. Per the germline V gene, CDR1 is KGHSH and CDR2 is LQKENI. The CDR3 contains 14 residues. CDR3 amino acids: CASSQTPSTDTQYF. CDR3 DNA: TGTGCCAGCTCACAGACACCTAGCACAGATACGCAGTATTTT. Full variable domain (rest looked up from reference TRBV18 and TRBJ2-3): NAGVMQNPRHLVRRRGQEARLRCSPMKGHSHVYWYRQLPEEGLKFMVYLQKENIIDESGMPKERFSAEFPKEGPSILRIQQVVRGDSAAYFCASSQTPSTDTQYFGPGTRLTVL.

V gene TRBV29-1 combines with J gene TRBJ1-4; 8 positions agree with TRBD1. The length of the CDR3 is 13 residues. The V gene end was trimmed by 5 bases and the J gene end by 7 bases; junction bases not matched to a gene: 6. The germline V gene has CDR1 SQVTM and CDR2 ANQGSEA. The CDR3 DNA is TGCAGCGTTTTTGGACAGGGAGGTGAAAAACTGTTTTTT. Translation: CSVFGQGGEKLFF.

This CDR3 reads CASSLMTAHQETQYF. The CDR3 bases are TGTGCCAGCAGCTTGATGACAGCCCACCAAGAGACCCAGTACTTC. The chain has TRBV7-2 and TRBJ2-5; possible D gene TRBD1, 5 bases. CDR1 and CDR2 (germline): SGHTA, FQGNSA. Trimming left V 3 bases short and J 0 bases short, with 11 bases between. This CDR3 spans 15 amino acids. The entire variable domain, with the rest obtained from reference TRBV7-2 and TRBJ2-5, is as follows: GAGVSQSPSNKVTEKGKDVELRCDPISGHTALYWYRQSLGQGLEFLIYFQGNSAPDKSGLPSDRFSAERTGGSVSTLTIQRTQQEDSAVYLCASSLMTAHQETQYFGPGTRLLVL.

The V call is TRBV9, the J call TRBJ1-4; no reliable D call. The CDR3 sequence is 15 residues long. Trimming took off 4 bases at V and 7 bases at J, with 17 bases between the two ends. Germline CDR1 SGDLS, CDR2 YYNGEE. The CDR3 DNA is TGTGCCAGCAGCCGTGTGGCCGACGGGAGTGAAAAACTGTTTTTT. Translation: CASSRVADGSEKLFF.

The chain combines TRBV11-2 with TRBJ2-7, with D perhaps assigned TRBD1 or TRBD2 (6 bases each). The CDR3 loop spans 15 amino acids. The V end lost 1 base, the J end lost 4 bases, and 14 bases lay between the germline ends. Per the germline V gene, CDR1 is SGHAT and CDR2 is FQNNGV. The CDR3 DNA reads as TGTGCCAGCAGCTTAGCCCGGGGGCGCGGGTACGAGCAGTACTTC. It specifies CASSLARGRGYEQYF. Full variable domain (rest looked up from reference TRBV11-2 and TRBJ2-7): EAGVAQSPRYKIIEKRQSVAFWCNPISGHATLYWYQQILGQGPKLLIQFQNNGVVDDSQLPKDRFSAERLKGVDSTLKIQPAKLEDSAVYLCASSLARGRGYEQYFGPGTRLTVT.

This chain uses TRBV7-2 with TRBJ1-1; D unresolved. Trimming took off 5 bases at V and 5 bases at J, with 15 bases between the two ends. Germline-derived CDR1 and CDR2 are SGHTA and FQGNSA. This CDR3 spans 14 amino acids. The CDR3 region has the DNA TGTGCCAGCAGCCCCGGGTTGGGGAGGACTGAAGCTTTCTTT. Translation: CASSPGLGRTEAFF.

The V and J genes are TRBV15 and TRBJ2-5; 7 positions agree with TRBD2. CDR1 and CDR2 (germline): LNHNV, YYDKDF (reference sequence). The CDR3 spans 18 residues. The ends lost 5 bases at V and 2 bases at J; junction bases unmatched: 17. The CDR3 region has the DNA TGTGCCACCAGCGTACGCTTATTCCGGGACTACCGACAAGAGACCCAGTACTTC. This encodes CATSVRLFRDYRQETQYF.

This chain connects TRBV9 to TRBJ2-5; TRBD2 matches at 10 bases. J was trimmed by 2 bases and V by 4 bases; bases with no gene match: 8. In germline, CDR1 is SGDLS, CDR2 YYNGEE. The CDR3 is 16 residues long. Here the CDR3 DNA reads TGTGCCAGCAGCCCCCGACTAGCGGGTGAGCAAGAGACCCAGTACTTC. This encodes CASSPRLAGEQETQYF.